This T cell receptor beta chain was recovered during a study of T-cell reconstitution after alpha-beta-depleted transplantation in children. A TCRbeta library incorporating unique molecular identifiers was prepared. TCRdb re-called the PCR reads through MiXCR, storing one row per CDR3 protein. The sample holds 150,000 to 200,000 distinct CDR3 sequences, roughly 7.5% seen once. CDR3 length: 15 residues. The V gene end was trimmed by 6 bases and the J gene end by 10 bases; junction bases not matched to a gene: 10. The germline gives CDR1 MNHEY, CDR2 SVGAGI. In this sample, this clonotype turned up many times.

This receptor was taken from a human donor who donated a stem cell graft to a child with Wiskott-Aldrich syndrome. V gene TRBV6-5 combines with J gene TRBJ1-6; TRBD1 aligns across 9 bases. Here the sequenced sample was PBMCs from the stem cell graft donor, taken from the stem cell graft. The CDR3 reads CASSPTGTGPSPLHF. The CDR3 nucleotides read TGTGCCAGCAGCCCAACCGGGACAGGGCCCTCACCCCTCCACTTT.